What follows is one TCR beta chain and its context. Antigen unknown. Each CDR3 protein is one row after TCRdb ran MiXCR on the reads. The sample carries about 110,000 distinct CDR3 sequences, around 31% recorded once. These data are taken from a study of T cell repertoires in cytomegalovirus infection. Study-wide context: The public TCR beta signatures pointed to both CMV infection and matching HLA type. Overall study findings and caveats: There were carriers of CMV plus the relevant HLA, and cumulative public TCR beta family frequency identified them. Dominant in the ex vivo response were TCR beta clonotypes restricted by HLA-C and specific for CMV.

The source material was CD8+ T cells from cultured PBMCs, sampled from culture after CMV antigen stimulation. The TCR sequence derives from a human donor in good health (CMV status not recorded). Some clones in this sample may be carry-over from other donors' samples.

Here the CDR3 DNA reads TGTGCCAGCAGCTCGTTACGGACAGGGCCGAACACTGAAGCTTTCTTT. Translated, it gives CASSSLRTGPNTEAFF. The J gene is TRBJ1-1, the V gene TRBV9; TRBD1 aligns across 8 bases. This CDR3 region has 16 residues. The J segment lost 1 base and the V segment lost 4 bases, leaving 9 bases of the junction unmatched. Germline V gene sequence: CDR1 SGDLS, CDR2 YYNGEE. Filled out from reference TRBV9 and TRBJ1-1, the complete variable domain reads DSGVTQTPKHLITATGQRVTLRCSPRSGDLSVYWYQQSLDQGLQFLIQYYNGEERAKGNILERFSAQQFPDLHSELNLSSLELGDSALYFCASSSLRTGPNTEAFFGQGTRLTVV.